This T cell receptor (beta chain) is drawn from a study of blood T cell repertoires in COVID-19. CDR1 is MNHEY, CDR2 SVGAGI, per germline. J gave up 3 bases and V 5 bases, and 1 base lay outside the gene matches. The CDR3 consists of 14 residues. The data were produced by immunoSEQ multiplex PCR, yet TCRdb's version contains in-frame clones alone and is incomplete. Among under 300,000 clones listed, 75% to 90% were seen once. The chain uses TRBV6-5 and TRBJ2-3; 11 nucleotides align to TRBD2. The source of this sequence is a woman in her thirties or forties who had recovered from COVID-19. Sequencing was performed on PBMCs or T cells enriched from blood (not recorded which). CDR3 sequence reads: CASSRLAGTDTQYF. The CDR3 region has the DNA TGTGCCAGCAGTAGACTAGCGGGGACAGATACGCAGTATTTT.